This passage covers 27 T cell receptor beta chains from one sample sequenced in a study of graft-versus-host responses after intestinal transplantation. Their cognate antigens are unknown. Clones were read by immunoSEQ multiplex PCR, and TCRdb kept only the in-frame ones, dropping some. The sample records about 64,000 clones, 90% to 95% being singletons. The sample consisted of unstimulated CD8+ T cells sorted from spleen or lymph node cells, taken before transplant. The receptors derive from a human donor who was the organ donor for an intestinal transplant.

V is TRBV9 and J is TRBJ2-3, with 10 bases lining up with TRBD2. Unmatched junction bases numbered 8, after V lost 4 bases and J lost 3 bases. The CDR3 length is 16 residues. The germline V gene encodes CDR1 SGDLS and CDR2 YYNGEE. The CDR3 here is CASSLLAGVDTDTQYF. The CDR3 DNA sequence: TGTGCCAGCAGCCTCCTAGCGGGAGTAGATACAGATACGCAGTATTTT.

The rearrangement links TRBV27 to TRBJ2-1, with unresolved D. This CDR3 contains 14 residues. The V gene's germline CDR1 is MNHEY and CDR2 SMNVEV (reference sequence). V dropped 3 bases and J dropped 4 bases, with 10 bases sitting between them. The CDR3 DNA sequence: TGTGCCAGCAGTTTTTTACTTAATTACAATGAGCAGTTCTTC. The encoded protein is CASSFLLNYNEQFF.

V is TRBV30 and J is TRBJ2-3; tentative D call: TRBD1 (6 bases). Germline CDR1 reads GTSNPN; CDR2 reads SVGIG (reference sequence). V was cut by 3 bases and J by 0 bases, with 10 bases left in between. CDR3 length: 14 amino acids. The DNA for the CDR3 is TGTGCCTGGAGCAGGGACACCAGCACAGATACGCAGTATTTT. Translation gives CAWSRDTSTDTQYF.

The CDR3 spells CASSLGTGGKLYEQYF. DNA for the CDR3: TGTGCCAGCAGCTTAGGGACAGGGGGTAAACTGTACGAGCAGTACTTC. The V and J genes are TRBV7-9 and TRBJ2-7; TRBD1 agrees at 10 bases. CDR3 length equals 16 residues. The V gene end was trimmed by 1 base and the J gene end by 4 bases; junction bases not matched to a gene: 7. Per the germline V gene, CDR1 is SEHNR and CDR2 is FQNEAQ (reference sequence).

This clone counts as medium-sized. The chain has TRBV5-6 and TRBJ2-1, with D unclear. The germline CDR1 and CDR2 sequences are SGHDT and YYEEEE. Deletions cut 7 bases from V and 2 bases from J, with 7 bases between. The CDR3 sequence is 12 residues long. The CDR3 is CASQEPYNEQFF. The CDR3 DNA reads as TGTGCCAGCCAAGAGCCCTACAATGAGCAGTTCTTC.

This sequence joins TRBV6-4 and TRBJ2-1, with D uncertain. Trimming shortened V by 4 bases and J by 2 bases, and 12 bases separated the two germline ends. Germline V CDR1 and CDR2: MRHNA, SNTAGT. This CDR3 has 15 amino acids. In DNA form, the CDR3 reads TGTGCCAGCAGTGTAGGAGCATCCACCTACAATGAGCAGTTCTTC. The encoded protein is CASSVGASTYNEQFF.

This chain joins TRBV19 and TRBJ2-7; D possibly corresponds to TRBD2 (5 bases). The CDR3 totals 16 residues. V was trimmed by 1 base and J by 3 bases, leaving 16 bases between them. The germline V gene encodes CDR1 LNHDA and CDR2 SQIVND (reference sequence). The CDR3: CASSIVFTEGDYEQYF. CDR3 sequence (DNA): TGTGCCAGTAGTATAGTTTTTACAGAGGGCGACTACGAGCAGTACTTC.

This chain uses TRBV7-9 with TRBJ2-1, with 10 bases identical to TRBD2. This CDR3 is built from 15 residues. Trimming at V came to 5 bases and at J to 3 bases, leaving 4 bases not matched to a gene. Germline loops: CDR1 SEHNR, CDR2 FQNEAQ (reference sequence). The CDR3 DNA reads as TGTGCCAGCAGCCCAGCGGGAGGGAACTACAATGAGCAGTTCTTC. Protein: CASSPAGGNYNEQFF.

This chain uses TRBV27 with TRBJ2-7, with TRBD2 matching 7 bases. Germline V gene sequence: CDR1 MNHEY, CDR2 SMNVEV (reference sequence). V shed 3 bases, J shed 5 bases, and the junction held 16 bases outside the gene matches. This CDR3 region has 17 residues. The CDR3 reads CASSFLSGGGPADEQYF. The CDR3, as DNA: TGTGCCAGCAGTTTTCTCAGTGGGGGGGGACCCGCGGACGAGCAGTACTTC.

CDR3 sequence (DNA): TGTGCCAGCCGACTAGCGGGAGTTACTGAGCAGTTCTTC. Protein product: CASRLAGVTEQFF. The V gene is TRBV10-3, the J gene TRBJ2-1; 12 nucleotides agree with TRBD2. Looked up from germline, CDR1 is ENHRY and CDR2 is SYGVKD. This CDR3 contains 13 residues. The V and J ends lost 10 bases and 9 bases, in that order; junction bases with no gene match: 7.

The chain has TRBV9 and TRBJ2-7; TRBD2 agrees at 10 bases. The CDR3 covers 14 residues. Germline CDR1 SGDLS, CDR2 YYNGEE. The trim removed 3 bases at V and 6 bases at J, leaving 6 bases unmatched. The CDR3 region has the DNA TGTGCCAGCAGCGAAGCGGGAGGGCCGGTCGAGCAGTACTTC. It specifies CASSEAGGPVEQYF.

About this clone: An end of the junction differs from the germline gene, which may be a read error. The chain is built from TRBV25-1 and TRBJ2-2; perhaps TRBD1 as D (6 bases). The CDR3 contains 17 residues. The germline V gene encodes CDR1 MGHDK and CDR2 SYGVNS. Here the CDR3 reads CASSEFPQTRDTRELFF. The CDR3 region has the DNA TGTGCCAGCAGTGAATTTCCCCAAACACGGGACACCAGGGAGCTGTTTTTT.

About this clone itself: Relative to the germline gene, one junction end is altered; a read error may explain this. The chain combines TRBV2 with TRBJ2-1; 10 positions agree with TRBD2. Germline V gene lookup returns CDR1 SNHLY and CDR2 FYNNEI. The CDR3 is 15 residues long. In DNA, the CDR3 is TGTGCCAGCACCATACTAGCGGGAACCTCCAATGGGCAGTTCTTC. Translating it yields CASTILAGTSNGQFF.

The V call is TRBV9, the J call TRBJ1-2, with no clear D. The germline CDR1 and CDR2 sequences are SGDLS and YYNGEE. V lost 4 bases to trimming and J lost 4 bases, with 8 bases between them. The CDR3 consists of 12 residues. Here the CDR3 DNA reads TGTGCCAGCAGCCTGGGGAGCTATGGCTACACCTTC. This sequence encodes CASSLGSYGYTF. The full variable domain, with the rest looked up from reference TRBV9 and TRBJ1-2, is DSGVTQTPKHLITATGQRVTLRCSPRSGDLSVYWYQQSLDQGLQFLIQYYNGEERAKGNILERFSAQQFPDLHSELNLSSLELGDSALYFCASSLGSYGYTFGSGTRLTVV.

On this clone: One end of the junction does not line up with germline, which may come from a read error. The rearrangement joins TRBV27 to TRBJ2-7, with unresolved D. Germline V gene lookup returns CDR1 MNHEY and CDR2 SMNVEV (reference sequence). The CDR3 extends over 13 amino acids. The CDR3 DNA reads TGTACCAGCAGTCACAGATATTCGTACGAGCAGTACTTC. This gives the protein CTSSHRYSYEQYF.

The chain carries TRBV7-3 and TRBJ2-1; 9 positions agree with TRBD2. CDR1 is SGHTA and CDR2 is FQGTGA in the germline V gene. The trim removed 5 bases at V and 3 bases at J, leaving 11 bases unmatched. This CDR3 has 17 residues. In DNA form, the CDR3 reads TGTGCCAGCAGCCCGGTTAGCGGGAGAGGCAACTACAATGAGCAGTTCTTC. It specifies CASSPVSGRGNYNEQFF.

The V call is TRBV5-6, the J call TRBJ2-5; TRBD1 aligns across 7 bases. The DNA end is a closer match to TRBJ2-7, so the J assignment may be wrong. Germline CDR1 SGHDT, CDR2 YYEEEE. The length of the CDR3 is 15 residues. CDR3 in DNA: TGTGCCAGCAGCTTGGTCGGGACAGTCTTCTACGAGCAGTACTTC. As protein: CASSLVGTVFYEQYF.

The rearrangement joins TRBV30 to TRBJ1-1; no reliable D call. The V gene lost 1 base and the J gene lost 8 bases, with 20 bases spanning the gap. CDR3 length: 15 amino acids. Germline CDR1 reads GTSNPN; CDR2 reads SVGIG (reference sequence). The chain's CDR3 is CAWSEFKSASREAFF. The CDR3 region has the DNA TGTGCCTGGAGTGAGTTTAAGTCGGCTTCCAGGGAAGCTTTCTTT.

The chain uses TRBV7-8 and TRBJ1-2; tentatively, D is TRBD1 (5 bases). Between the trimmed V and J ends, which lost 5 bases and 5 bases, there was a span of 12 bases. Germline CDR1 reads SGHVS; CDR2 reads FQNEAQ. The CDR3 consists of 13 residues. This CDR3 reads CASSRGGGYGYTF. As DNA, the CDR3 is TGTGCCAGCAGCCGGGGGGGAGGGTATGGCTACACCTTC.

The chain is built from TRBV6-5 and TRBJ2-1, with 7 positions matching TRBD2. The CDR3 contains 15 residues. The V gene's germline CDR1 is MNHEY and CDR2 SVGAGI. J lost 5 bases, V lost 1 base, and 5 bases had no gene match. For the CDR3, the DNA is TGTGCCAGCAGTTACTTCGGGGGAGGGAACAATGAGCAGTTCTTC. It translates to CASSYFGGGNNEQFF.

This clone has just one count. This chain connects TRBV13 to TRBJ1-2; 7 bases fit TRBD1. The V and J ends lost 2 bases and 10 bases, in that order; junction bases with no gene match: 4. The length of the CDR3 is 12 residues. Germline-derived CDR1 and CDR2 are PRHDT and FYEKMQ (reference sequence). CDR3 region: CASSLLGTVYTF. CDR3 nucleotide sequence: TGTGCCAGCAGCTTATTAGGGACAGTCTACACCTTC.

The rearrangement links TRBV7-3 to TRBJ1-2, with a weak D call TRBD1 (6 bases). The CDR3 consists of 13 residues. Between the trimmed V and J ends, which lost 5 bases and 3 bases, there was a span of 10 bases. Germline CDR1 SGHTA, CDR2 FQGTGA. In DNA form, the CDR3 reads TGTGCCAGCAGCCTGACAGGAGACTATGGCTACACCTTC. Protein product: CASSLTGDYGYTF.

The chain joins TRBV5-1 to TRBJ2-6, with D unclear. V lost 2 bases to trimming and J lost 2 bases, with 11 bases between them. The CDR3 loop spans 16 amino acids. Germline CDR1 and CDR2: SGHRS and YFSETQ. The chain's CDR3 is CASSFLREPGANVLTF. Written as DNA, the CDR3 is TGCGCCAGCAGCTTCTTACGTGAGCCTGGGGCCAACGTCCTGACTTTC. Using reference TRBV5-1 and TRBJ2-6 for the parts outside the CDR3, the full variable domain is KAGVTQTPRYLIKTRGQQVTLSCSPISGHRSVSWYQQTPGQGLQFLFEYFSETQRNKGNFPGRFSGRQFSNSRSEMNVSTLELGDSALYLCASSFLREPGANVLTFGAGSRLTVL.

This clone was observed a few times. The chain combines TRBV2 with TRBJ2-7, with 7 nucleotides matching TRBD1. The CDR3 runs to 13 residues. Trimming cost V 9 bases and J 6 bases; bases outside gene matches: 11. Germline loops: CDR1 SNHLY, CDR2 FYNNEI. In DNA form, the CDR3 reads TGTGCCAGACAACAGGGACAGTCACTCGAGCAGTACTTC. Protein sequence: CARQQGQSLEQYF.

The V gene is TRBV27, the J gene TRBJ2-1, with D perhaps TRBD1 (5 bases). The CDR3 runs 14 residues. Trimming shortened V by 6 bases and J by 8 bases, and 17 bases separated the two germline ends. Germline loops: CDR1 MNHEY, CDR2 SMNVEV (reference sequence). DNA for the CDR3: TGTGCCAGCAGCCTGCCGGCCAGGGTCCATGAGCAGTTCTTC. This gives the protein CASSLPARVHEQFF.

The chain couples TRBV6-6 to TRBJ1-2; D remains ambiguous. In germline, CDR1 is MNHNY, CDR2 SVGAGI (reference sequence). Trimming stripped 0 bases from V and 4 bases from J, with 12 bases between. This CDR3 comprises 15 residues. The CDR3 bases are TGTGCCAGCAGTTACTCCGGGAGCGGCAGCTATGGCTACACCTTC. Residues: CASSYSGSGSYGYTF.

The J gene is TRBJ2-7, the V gene TRBV19, with a weak D call TRBD1 (5 bases). CDR1 and CDR2 (germline): LNHDA, SQIVND (reference sequence). V was cut by 2 bases and J by 3 bases, with 11 bases left in between. The CDR3 is 14 amino acids. The CDR3, as DNA: TGTGCCAGTAGTATAAAAGGGGCCCTCTACGAGCAGTACTTC. Residues: CASSIKGALYEQYF. Full variable domain (missing parts from reference TRBV19 and TRBJ2-7): DGGITQSPKYLFRKEGQNVTLSCEQNLNHDAMYWYRQDPGQGLRLIYYSQIVNDFQKGDIAEGYSVSREKKESFPLTVTSAQKNPTAFYLCASSIKGALYEQYFGPGTRLTVT.